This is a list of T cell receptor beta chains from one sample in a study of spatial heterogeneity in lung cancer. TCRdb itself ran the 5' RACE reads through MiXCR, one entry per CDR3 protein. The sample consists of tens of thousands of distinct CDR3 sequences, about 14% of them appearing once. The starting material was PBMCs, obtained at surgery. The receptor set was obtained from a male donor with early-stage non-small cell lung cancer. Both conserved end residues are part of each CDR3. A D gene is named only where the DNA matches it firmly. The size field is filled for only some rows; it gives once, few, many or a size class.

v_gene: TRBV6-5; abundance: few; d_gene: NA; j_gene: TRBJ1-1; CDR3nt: TGTGCCAGCAGTTACAGGGGCGGTAACACTGAAGCTTTCTTT; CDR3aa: CASSYRGGNTEAFF
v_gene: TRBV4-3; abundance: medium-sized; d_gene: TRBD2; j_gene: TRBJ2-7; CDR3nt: TGCGCCAGCAGCCAGCTGTCGGGGGGTGCCTCCGAGCAGTACTTC; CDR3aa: CASSQLSGGASEQYF
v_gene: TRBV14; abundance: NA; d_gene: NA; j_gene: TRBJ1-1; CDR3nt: TGTGCCAGCAGCCAAGATATCGGCAGTGAAGCTTTCTTT; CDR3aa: CASSQDIGSEAFF
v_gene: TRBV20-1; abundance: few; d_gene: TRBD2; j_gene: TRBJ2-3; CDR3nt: TGCAGTGCTGAGGGACTAGCGGGAGTAACAGATACGCAGTATTTT; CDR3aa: CSAEGLAGVTDTQYF
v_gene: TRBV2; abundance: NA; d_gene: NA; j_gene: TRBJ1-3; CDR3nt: TGTGCCAGCAGCCCCGTGACAGCCTTCTCTGGAAACACCATATATTTT; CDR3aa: CASSPVTAFSGNTIYF
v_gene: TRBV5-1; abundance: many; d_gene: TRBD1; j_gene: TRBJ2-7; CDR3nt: TGCGCCAGCAGCGCCGGGACAGGGGCCGTATACGAGCAGTACTTC; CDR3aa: CASSAGTGAVYEQYF
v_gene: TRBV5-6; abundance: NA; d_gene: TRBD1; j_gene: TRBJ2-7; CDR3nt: TGTGCCAGCAGCTTGGGTGACAGGGTCTACGAGCAGTACTTC; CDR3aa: CASSLGDRVYEQYF
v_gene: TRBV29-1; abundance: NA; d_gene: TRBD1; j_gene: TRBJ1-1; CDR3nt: TGCAGCGTTCGGGACAGGGGAGGCACTGAAGCTTTCTTT; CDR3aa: CSVRDRGGTEAFF
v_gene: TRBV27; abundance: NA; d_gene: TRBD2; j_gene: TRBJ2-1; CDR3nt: TGTGCCAGCAGTTCCCCCCGGCTAGCGGGAGTTTGGGAGCAGTTCTTC; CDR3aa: CASSSPRLAGVWEQFF
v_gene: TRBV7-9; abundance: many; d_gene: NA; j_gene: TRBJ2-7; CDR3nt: TGTGCCAGCAGCTTAGCCGCCCAACCCTACGAGCAGTACTTC; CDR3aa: CASSLAAQPYEQYF
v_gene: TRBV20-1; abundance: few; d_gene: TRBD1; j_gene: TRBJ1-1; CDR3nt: TGCAGTGCGAGAATCGGACAGGGGAACACTGAAGCTTTCTTT; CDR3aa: CSARIGQGNTEAFF
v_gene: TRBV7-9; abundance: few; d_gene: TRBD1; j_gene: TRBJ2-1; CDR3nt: TGTGCCAGCAGCTGGGCGGGACAGGGGGCGTCCAATGAGCAGTTCTTC; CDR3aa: CASSWAGQGASNEQFF
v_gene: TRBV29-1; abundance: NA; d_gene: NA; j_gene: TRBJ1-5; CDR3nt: TGCAGCGTTGTGGAACAGCACAATCAGCCCCAGCATTTT; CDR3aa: CSVVEQHNQPQHF
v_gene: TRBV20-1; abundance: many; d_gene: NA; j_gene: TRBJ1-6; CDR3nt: TGCAGTGCTAGAGACCTGGGGCCTAGTTTCCACTTT; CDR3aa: CSARDLGPSFHF
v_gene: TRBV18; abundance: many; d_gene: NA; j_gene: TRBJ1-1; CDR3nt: TGTGCCAGCTCACTTGGACTAGACGCTGAAGCTTTCTTT; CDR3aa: CASSLGLDAEAFF
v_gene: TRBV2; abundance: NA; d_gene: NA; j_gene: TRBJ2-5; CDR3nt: TGTGCCAGCAGTGGGGTTCAGAAAGAGACCCAGTACTTC; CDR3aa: CASSGVQKETQYF
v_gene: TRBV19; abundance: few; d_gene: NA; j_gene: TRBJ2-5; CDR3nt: TGTGCCACCCAGGGGGGGAACCAAGAGACCCAGTACTTC; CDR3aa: CATQGGNQETQYF
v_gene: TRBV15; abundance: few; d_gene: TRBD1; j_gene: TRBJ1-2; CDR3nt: TGTGCCACCAGCAGACAGGGGGCTTTTAGTTATGGCTACACCTTC; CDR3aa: CATSRQGAFSYGYTF
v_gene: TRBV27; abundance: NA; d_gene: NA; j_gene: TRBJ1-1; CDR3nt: TGTGTCAGCAGTTCATCGCAGTTACTTGAACAGGGCGGTGAAGCTTTCTTT; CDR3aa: CVSSSSQLLEQGGEAFF
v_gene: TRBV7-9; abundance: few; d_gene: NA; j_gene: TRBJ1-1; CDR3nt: TGTGCCCCGGACGGAGAGATGAACACTGAAGCTTTCTTT; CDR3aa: CAPDGEMNTEAFF
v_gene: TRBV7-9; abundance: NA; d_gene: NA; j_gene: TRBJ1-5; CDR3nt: TGTGCCAGCAGCCCACCGGCGGGTCAGCCCCAGCATTTT; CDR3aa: CASSPPAGQPQHF
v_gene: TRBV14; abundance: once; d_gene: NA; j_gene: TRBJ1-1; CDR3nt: TGTGCCAGCAGCCCTACCCCGGGACAGAACACTGAAGCTTTCTTT; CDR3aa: CASSPTPGQNTEAFF
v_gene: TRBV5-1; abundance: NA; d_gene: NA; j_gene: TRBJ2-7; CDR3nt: TGCGCCAGCAGCTCCCTTCCCTTGACGAGCTCCTACGAGCAGTACTTC; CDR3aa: CASSSLPLTSSYEQYF
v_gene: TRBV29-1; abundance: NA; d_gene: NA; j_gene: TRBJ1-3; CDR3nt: TGCAGCGTTGAAATAGGGTCTGGAAACACCATATATTTT; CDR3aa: CSVEIGSGNTIYF
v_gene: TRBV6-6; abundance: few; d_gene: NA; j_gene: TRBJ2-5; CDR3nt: TGTGCCAGCATGGGGTACCAAGAGACCCAGTACTTC; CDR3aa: CASMGYQETQYF
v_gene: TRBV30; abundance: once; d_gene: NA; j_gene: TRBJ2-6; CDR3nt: TGTCCCTGGAGGGGGGTCAGCTCTGGGGCCAACGTCCTGACTTTC; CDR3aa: CPWRGVSSGANVLTF
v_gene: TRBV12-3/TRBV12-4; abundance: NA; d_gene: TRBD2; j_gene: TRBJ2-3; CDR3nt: TGTGCCAGCAGTCAGGGCGGGAGCTCAGATACGCAGTATTTT; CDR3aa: CASSQGGSSDTQYF
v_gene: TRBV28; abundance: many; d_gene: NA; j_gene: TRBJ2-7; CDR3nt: TGTGCCAGCAGCTCCGGGACACCTACTCCCTACGAGCAGTACTTC; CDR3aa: CASSSGTPTPYEQYF
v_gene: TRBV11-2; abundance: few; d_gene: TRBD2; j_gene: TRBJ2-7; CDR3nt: TGTGCCAGCAGCTTATTAGCGGGAGACGCCTACGAGCAGTACTTC; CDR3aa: CASSLLAGDAYEQYF
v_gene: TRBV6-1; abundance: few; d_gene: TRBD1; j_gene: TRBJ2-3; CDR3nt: TGTGCCAGCAGGAGGGGGACAGGGACCCCGACAGATACGCAGTATTTT; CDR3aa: CASRRGTGTPTDTQYF
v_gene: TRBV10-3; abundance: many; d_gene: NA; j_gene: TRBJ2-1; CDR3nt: TGTGCCATCAGGACAGGTCAAAATGAGCAGTTCTTC; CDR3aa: CAIRTGQNEQFF
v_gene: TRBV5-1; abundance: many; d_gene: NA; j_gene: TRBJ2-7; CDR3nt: TGCGCCAGCAGTTTGTGGGGGACATCCTACGAGCAGTACTTC; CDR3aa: CASSLWGTSYEQYF